This T cell receptor beta chain was sequenced for a study of control samples from healthy donors and cancer patients. This clone appeared a single time. Produced via immunoSEQ multiplex PCR; TCRdb's table is partial and in-frame only. This table has approximately 70,000 clones, around 92% appearing once. Germline V gives CDR1 SNHLY, CDR2 FYNNEI. Unmatched junction bases numbered 8, after V lost 6 bases and J lost 4 bases. This CDR3 has 16 amino acids. This TCR derives from a man in his fifties or sixties with lung cancer. The sequencing sample was made of PBMCs. The chain joins TRBV2 to TRBJ2-5; 13 nucleotides align to TRBD2. CDR3: CASRATSGGAGETQYF. The CDR3 DNA sequence: TGTGCCAGCAGGGCCACTAGCGGGGGGGCCGGAGAGACCCAGTACTTC.